This entry describes one T cell receptor beta chain. Its recognized antigen is unknown. Base quality data are lacking; no much larger clone is found one base away. The sample originates from a study of T-cell reconstitution after alpha-beta-depleted transplantation in children (dated by TCRdb to about 2016). Study-level background: Using TCR repertoire profiling, the study quantitatively followed how T-cell immune reconstitution unfolded in children after TCRalphabeta/CD19-depleted allogeneic hematopoietic cell transplantation.

Library method: PCR. Sequencer: Illumina HiSeq 2500. To normalize quantification of the TCRbeta repertoire, the TCR libraries were built with molecular barcoding that relied on unique molecular identifiers. The public reads were reanalyzed by TCRdb: fastp trimming at Q25, MiXCR alignment, in-frame beta chains only. Each record represents a unique CDR3 protein, reported with the most common genes and DNA among its rows. Within this sample are a few hundred thousand distinct CDR3 sequences, with about a tenth of them counted one time only. The ten largest clones capture 2.4% of the sample. Relative to germline, V is 4 bases shorter and J is 2 bases shorter, with 13 bases between their ends. Its CDR3 holds 15 amino acids, cysteine through phenylalanine. Only the CDR3 DNA is retained, 45 bases long and in frame from the first base. CDR1 SGHTA and CDR2 FQGTGA are derived from the germline V gene.

The sequence came from a human donor who donated a stem cell graft to a child with acute lymphoblastic leukemia. The sequence joins TRBV7-3 to TRBJ2-3; perhaps TRBD2 is the D gene, with 6 bases matching. Sequencing used PBMCs from the stem cell graft donor, obtained from the stem cell graft. The nucleotide sequence is given as TGTGCCAGCAGCTACTCGGGAGCGACCACAGATACGCAGTATTTT. It translates to CASSYSGATTDTQYF.